This T cell receptor (beta chain) derives from a study of T cells expressing NK-cell markers. Study background: Sorted T-cell subsets CD3+CD56+NKG2C+, CD3+CD56+NKG2C- and CD3+CD56-NKG2C+ were TCR beta-sequenced. Seven of the eight sequenced donors were HCMV-seropositive; one was seronegative.

On this clonotype: Antigen unknown.

Study-level results: Dominant NKG2C+ clonotypes made up about 1.0-7.0% of CD8+ T cells in more than 5 donors. In several donors, dominant clonotypes made up 28.3-60.1% of CD3+CD56-NKG2C+ cells.

The germline gives CDR1 MDHEN, CDR2 SYDVKM. This CDR3 is 15 amino acids long. TCRdb reprocessed the 5' RACE reads and stores each CDR3 protein as one record, lacking DNA. Its table lists about 460,000 distinct CDR3 sequences. This sequence was found in a woman aged 45-59 years in good health. This sequence joins TRBV28 and TRBJ1-6; TCRdb proposes TRBD1, but this gene call is untestable without DNA. The sample consisted of blood T cells: a sorted CD56 or NKG2C T cell subset, CD4+ or CD8+ T cells, or bulk PBMC T cells (not recorded which). The CDR3 protein is CASRLPGTGGSPLHF.